The entry below gives a single TCR beta chain sequence along with its context. This clonotype was recorded many times. Its antigen is unknown. No much larger clone exists at a distance of one base, and base qualities are not known. This entry comes from a study of neurological immune-mediated disorders (dated by TCRdb to between 2017 and 2020). Concerning the study at large: Among the roughly 35 multiple sclerosis patients, relapsing-remitting MS accounted for some 30 and secondary progressive MS accounted for 3. Peripheral blood TCR-beta repertoires from patients with HTLV-I-associated myelopathy (HAM/TSP), patients with multiple sclerosis, and healthy controls were compared in the study using UMI-based sequencing. The approximately 110 TCR-beta libraries included longitudinal samples, technical triplicates and paired sorted CD4+ and CD8+ T-cell subsets alongside PBMC samples. The cohort was made up of approximately 71 subjects, consisting of 15 or so HAM/TSP patients, about 34 multiple sclerosis patients and around 20 healthy controls.

cDNA was synthesized by template-switch 5'RACE using a primer carrying a 10-nucleotide random unique molecular identifier by which each TCR transcript was tagged. Every sequencing run yielded over 170 million TCR-beta sequences covering 15-18 subjects. The RNeasy kit was used for extraction of total RNA. Using the KAPA Real-time Library Amplification kit, TCR-beta VDJ regions were amplified with primers for the TCR constant region and the 5'RACE anchor. Sample indexes and Illumina adaptors were added in a first PCR, after which library yield was increased in a second PCR. After Ampure bead purification, the roughly 650 bp TCR product was size-selected on a 2% E-gel SizeSelection system. Before pooling, library quality was checked on a Bioanalyzer, concentration was measured with Qubit, and libraries were quantified with the Kapa Library Quantification kit. An Illumina HiSeq 2500 was used to sequence the libraries paired-end at 2 x 150 bp. To increase sequence diversity, roughly 24-31% phiX was spiked into each library pool. Under the source paper's analysis protocol: The UMI-based MiGEC pipeline processed quality-filtered reads and removed over 80% of raw TCR sequences during error correction. IMGT germline references were used for aligning VDJ genes, and each clonotype was defined as a unique CDR3 amino acid sequence together with its V-J genes. Clonal expansion, Shannon diversity and CDR3 relatedness were evaluated with VDJtools (CalcPairwiseDistances, ClusterSamples), while phylogenetic trees were built in CLCbio workbench. Using coefficient-of-variation modelling across technical triplicates, the study counted a clone as expanded if it had at least 8 unique UMIs. Clones were called with MiXCR by TCRdb after fastp trimmed the public reads at Q25, and only in-frame beta chains were retained. Each CDR3 protein gets just one entry, which takes the most common genes and DNA from the rows behind it. The V and J calls follow TCRdb's processing rather than the paper's. This sample is represented by 45,000 to 55,000 distinct CDR3 sequences; approximately 3.9% of them were singletons. The top ten clones comprise 5.5% to 7.5% of the sample.

For the unsorted PBMC libraries, 2 million PBMCs were stored in RNAlater at -80 degrees C until RNA extraction and were used to generate the libraries. The multiple sclerosis patients were enrolled in a US clinical protocol that evaluated disease progression with magnetic resonance imaging. Peripheral blood was subjected to Ficoll-Hypaque density gradient centrifugation to isolate PBMCs, which were then cryopreserved in liquid nitrogen. Results the study describes overall, beyond this receptor: No clinical or MRI features were associated with the MS cluster, and the authors said that larger cohorts are needed. No identical CDR3 amino acid sequences were shared among expanded clones across subjects, suggesting private TCR-beta repertoires in all groups. TCR clonal expansion was greatest in HAM/TSP patients and smallest in MS patients, who ranked below even healthy controls. Phylogenetic analysis grouped repertoires from 18 of 34 MS patients into a cluster of related CDR3 sequences, suggesting a possible repertoire-level signature.

The clonotype originates from a man in his fifties or sixties with multiple sclerosis. Material for sequencing was PBMCs.

CDR3 protein: CASSSRGATGGNQPQHF. The bases read TGTGCCAGCAGCTCCCGCGGCGCGACAGGGGGAAATCAGCCCCAGCATTTT. In this chain, TRBV7-8 is recombined with TRBJ1-5; 9 middle bases align to TRBD1. Sequences SGHVS (CDR1) and FQNEAQ (CDR2) are obtained from the germline V gene. The CDR3 has 17 amino acids, counting the end cysteine and phenylalanine. Kept here is only the CDR3 DNA, which spans 51 bases and is read in frame from base 1. V lost 4 bases and J lost 4 bases, and the count of bases not matched to a germline gene is 11. Reference TRBV7-8 and TRBJ1-5 genes cover what lies past the CDR3, so the full variable domain is GAGVSQSPRYKVAKRGQDVALRCDPISGHVSLFWYQQALGQGPEFLTYFQNEAQLDKSGLPSDRFFAERPEGSVSTLKIQRTQQEDSAVYLCASSSRGATGGNQPQHFGDGTRLSIL.